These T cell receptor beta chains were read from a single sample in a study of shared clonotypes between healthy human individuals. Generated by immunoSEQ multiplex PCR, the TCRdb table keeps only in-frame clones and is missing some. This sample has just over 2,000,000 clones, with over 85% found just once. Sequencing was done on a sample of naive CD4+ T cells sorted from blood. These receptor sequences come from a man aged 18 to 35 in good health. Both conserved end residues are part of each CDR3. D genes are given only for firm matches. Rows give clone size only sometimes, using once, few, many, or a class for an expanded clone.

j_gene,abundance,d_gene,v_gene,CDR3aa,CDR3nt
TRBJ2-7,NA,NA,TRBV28,CASSFSGDRYEQYF,TGTGCCAGCAGTTTCTCAGGGGATAGGTACGAGCAGTACTTC
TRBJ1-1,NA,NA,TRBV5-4,CASSLVNTEAFF,TGTGCCAGCAGCCTGGTGAACACTGAAGCTTTCTTT
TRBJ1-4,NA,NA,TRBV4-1,CASSQVYRQILNEKLFF,TGCGCCAGCAGCCAAGTCTACAGGCAGATCTTAAATGAAAAACTGTTTTTT
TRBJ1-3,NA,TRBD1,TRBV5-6,CASSRGLDRASSGNTIYF,TGTGCCAGCAGCAGGGGGTTGGACAGGGCTTCTTCTGGAAACACCATATATTTT
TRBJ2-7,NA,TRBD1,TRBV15,CATSREVTGGTYEQYF,TGTGCCACCAGCAGAGAAGTTACAGGGGGGACCTACGAGCAGTACTTC
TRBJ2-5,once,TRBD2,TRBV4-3,CASSQGLAGGIQETQYF,TGCGCCAGCAGCCAAGGACTAGCGGGAGGAATACAAGAGACCCAGTACTTC
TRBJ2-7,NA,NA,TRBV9,CASSLTGTDSYEQYF,TGTGCCAGCAGCTTAACCGGGACCGACTCCTACGAGCAGTACTTC
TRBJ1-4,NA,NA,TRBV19,CASSSGANEKLFF,TGTGCCAGTAGCTCGGGGGCTAATGAAAAACTGTTTTTT
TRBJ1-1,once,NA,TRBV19,CASSIVSGAEAFF,TGTGCCAGTAGTATAGTCTCCGGGGCAGAAGCTTTCTTT
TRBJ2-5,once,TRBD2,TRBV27,CASGSEVLAGESETQYF,TGTGCCAGCGGTTCAGAGGTACTAGCGGGGGAATCAGAGACCCAGTACTTC
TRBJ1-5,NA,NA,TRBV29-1,CSVAEGSGPQHF,TGCAGCGTTGCGGAGGGCAGTGGGCCCCAGCATTTT
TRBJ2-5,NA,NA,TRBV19,CASSIGGPETQYF,TGTGCCAGTAGTATAGGGGGGCCCGAGACCCAGTACTTC
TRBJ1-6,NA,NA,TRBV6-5,CASSPVGDYNSPLHF,TGTGCCAGCAGTCCGGTCGGCGATTATAATTCACCCCTCCACTTT
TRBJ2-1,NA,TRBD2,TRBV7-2,CASSFQGAGGSNEQFF,TGTGCCAGCAGCTTCCAAGGGGCCGGGGGGTCCAATGAGCAGTTCTTC
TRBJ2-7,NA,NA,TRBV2,CASSERLVSTEQYF,TGTGCCAGCAGTGAAAGACTAGTTTCCACCGAGCAGTACTTC
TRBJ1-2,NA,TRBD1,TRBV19,CASSSFRDRRIVYGYTF,TGTGCCAGTAGTTCGTTCCGGGACAGGAGAATAGTCTATGGCTACACCTTC
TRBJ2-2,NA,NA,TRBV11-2,CASSPTRGTNTGELFF,TGTGCCAGCAGCCCCACCCGGGGGACGAACACCGGGGAGCTGTTTTTT
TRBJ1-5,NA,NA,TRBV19,CASSPPGRSNQPQHF,TGTGCCAGTAGTCCTCCAGGACGGAGCAATCAGCCCCAGCATTTT
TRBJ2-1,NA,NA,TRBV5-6,CASSLEGRTNEQFF,TGTGCCAGCAGCTTGGAAGGACGGACAAATGAGCAGTTCTTC
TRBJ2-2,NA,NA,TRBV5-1,CASSPGLKYEELFF,TGCGCCAGCAGCCCGGGACTTAAGTATGAGGAGCTGTTTTTT
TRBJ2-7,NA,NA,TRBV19,CASSAGSPILNF,TGTGCCAGTTCAGCGGGCTCGCCTATTCTGAACTTC
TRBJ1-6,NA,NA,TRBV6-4,CASRGDQINSPLHF,TGTGCCAGCAGGGGGGACCAGATTAATTCACCCCTCCACTTT
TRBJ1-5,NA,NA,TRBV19,CASSIQGSQPQHF,TGTGCCAGTAGTATACAGGGATCTCAGCCCCAGCATTTT
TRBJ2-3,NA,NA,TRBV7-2,CASSLVAGTADTQYF,TGTGCCAGCAGCTTAGTCGCCGGGACGGCAGATACGCAGTATTTT
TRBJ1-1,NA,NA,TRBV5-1,CASSLEGQMNTEAFF,TGCGCCAGCAGCTTGGAGGGTCAGATGAACACTGAAGCTTTCTTT
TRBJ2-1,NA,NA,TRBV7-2,CASSLFDEQFF,TGTGCCAGCAGCTTATTCGATGAGCAGTTCTTC
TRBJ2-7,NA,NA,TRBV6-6,CASSYPTYEQYF,TGTGCCAGCAGTTACCCTACCTACGAGCAGTACTTC
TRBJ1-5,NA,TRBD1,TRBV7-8,CASSLGHRGSDQPQHF,TGTGCCAGCAGCTTAGGGCACAGGGGGTCCGATCAGCCCCAGCATTTT
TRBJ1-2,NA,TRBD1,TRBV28,CASSLRDRGYNYGYTF,TGTGCCAGCAGTTTGCGGGACAGGGGATATAACTATGGCTACACCTTC
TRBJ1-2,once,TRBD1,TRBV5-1,CASSSLTGDYGYTF,TGCGCCAGCAGCTCATTGACAGGGGACTATGGCTACACCTTC
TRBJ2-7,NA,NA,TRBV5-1,CASRLTGYEQYF,TGCGCCAGCAGGTTAACAGGCTACGAGCAGTACTTC
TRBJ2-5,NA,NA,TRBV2,CASSSTGATQYF,TGTGCCAGCAGTAGTACGGGAGCGACCCAGTACTTC
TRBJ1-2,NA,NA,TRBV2,CASSESVYGYTF,TGTGCCAGCAGTGAATCCGTCTATGGCTACACCTTC
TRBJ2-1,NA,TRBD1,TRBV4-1,CASSQDRTGGWNEQFF,TGCGCCAGCAGCCAAGATAGGACAGGGGGGTGGAATGAGCAGTTCTTC
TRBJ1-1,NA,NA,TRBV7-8,CASSLGTGLMNTEAFF,TGTGCCAGCAGCTTAGGTACAGGGTTGATGAACACTGAAGCTTTCTTT
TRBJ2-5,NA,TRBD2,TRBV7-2,CASSFRTSGRAGQETQYF,TGTGCCAGCAGCTTCCGGACTAGCGGGAGGGCCGGTCAGGAGACCCAGTACTTC
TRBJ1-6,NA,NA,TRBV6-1,CASSEGMASSYNSPLHF,TGTGCCAGCAGTGAAGGGATGGCGAGCTCCTATAATTCACCCCTCCACTTT
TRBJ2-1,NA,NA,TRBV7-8,CASSSGSYNEQFF,TGTGCCAGCAGCTCCGGATCCTACAATGAGCAGTTCTTC
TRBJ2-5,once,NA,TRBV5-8,CASSLEGGNQETQYF,TGTGCCAGCAGCTTGGAAGGCGGGAATCAAGAGACCCAGTACTTC
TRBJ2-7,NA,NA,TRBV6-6,CASRPGQAYEQYF,TGTGCCAGCAGACCTGGACAAGCCTACGAGCAGTACTTC
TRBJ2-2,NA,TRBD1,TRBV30,CAWSYTGTGDTGELFF,TGTGCCTGGAGTTATACCGGGACAGGGGACACCGGGGAGCTGTTTTTT
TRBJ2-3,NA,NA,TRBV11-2,CASSLGGASTDTQYF,TGTGCCAGCAGCTTAGGTGGGGCCAGCACAGATACGCAGTATTTT
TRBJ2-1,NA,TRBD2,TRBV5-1,CASSWGLAGYNEQFF,TGCGCCAGCAGCTGGGGACTAGCGGGGTACAATGAGCAGTTCTTC
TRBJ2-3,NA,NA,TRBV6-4,CASRGATDKPSTDTQYF,TGTGCCAGCAGGGGAGCGACAGACAAACCTAGCACAGATACGCAGTATTTT
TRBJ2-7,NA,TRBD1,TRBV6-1,CASEDRGRLYEQYF,TGTGCCAGCGAGGACAGGGGGCGTCTCTACGAGCAGTACTTC
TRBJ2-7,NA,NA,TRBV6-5,CATGQGKYEQYF,TGTGCTACGGGGCAGGGGAAGTACGAGCAGTACTTC
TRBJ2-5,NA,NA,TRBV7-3,CASSMSPAETQYF,TGTGCCAGCAGCATGAGTCCCGCTGAGACCCAGTACTTC
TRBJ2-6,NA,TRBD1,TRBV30,CAWARGHLSLQSGANVLTF,TGTGCCTGGGCTAGGGGGCACCTATCACTCCAATCTGGGGCCAACGTCCTGACTTTC
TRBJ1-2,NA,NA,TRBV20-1,CSASIWGEDTF,TGCAGTGCTAGTATCTGGGGAGAGGACACCTTC
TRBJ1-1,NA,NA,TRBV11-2,CASSLGDQIAAFF,TGTGCCAGCAGCTTAGGGGACCAGATCGCAGCTTTCTTT
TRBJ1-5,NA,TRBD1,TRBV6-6,CASSRLGDRQNQPQHF,TGTGCCAGCAGCCGCTTGGGGGACAGGCAGAATCAGCCCCAGCATTTT
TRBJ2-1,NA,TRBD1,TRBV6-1,CASSEQGDSYNEQFF,TGTGCCAGCAGCGAGCAGGGGGATTCCTACAATGAGCAGTTCTTC
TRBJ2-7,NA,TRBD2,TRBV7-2,CASSLGTSGRPSSYEQYF,TGTGCCAGCAGCTTAGGGACTAGCGGGAGGCCTTCCTCCTACGAGCAGTACTTC
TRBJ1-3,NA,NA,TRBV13,CASSHRSGGNTIYF,TGTGCCAGCAGCCACCGTTCTGGTGGAAACACCATATATTTT